The entry below describes one TCR beta chain. The target antigen is unknown. The data belong to a study of T cell responses to AZD1222 COVID-19 vaccine. Whole-study results and caveats: Clonal diversity may have been underestimated in mostly white British donors.

V shed 2 bases and J shed 14 bases, with 19 bases lying between them. Germline CDR1 MNHEY, CDR2 SVGAGI. The CDR3 contains 14 residues. The assay was immunoSEQ multiplex PCR, and TCRdb's table has in-frame clones only and misses some. The sample contains about 93,000 clones, around 87% of which appear only once. The analysis combined second doses at about 4 or about 12 weeks. V is TRBV6-5 and J is TRBJ2-1; D perhaps matches TRBD1 (6 bases). The sample consisted of peripheral blood, taken 28 days after the second AZD1222 dose. The clonotype originates from an adult who received the AZD1222 COVID-19 vaccine. The CDR3 DNA reads TGTGCCAGCAGTTACGGGGGATCTATACCAGGGGAGTTCTTC. It yields the protein CASSYGGSIPGEFF.